This record looks at one TCR beta chain sequence and its context. Both 60 Vbeta primers and 13 Jbeta primers went into the PCR. Only in-frame clones appear in the TCRdb table, and some are missing; sequencing was by immunoSEQ multiplex PCR. The sample yields more than 150,000 clones, more than 75% seen once. The sample originates from a study of cytomegalovirus exposure and HLA in healthy donors. In the study overall: When 350 to 500 donors were genotyped, more than 70% of them were found to fall in the Caucasian-associated ancestry cluster.

The CDR3 consists of 16 residues. Germline CDR1 reads SGDLS; CDR2 reads YYNGEE. V was trimmed by 0 bases and J by 3 bases, leaving 15 bases between them. The TCR comes from a woman in her forties or fifties in good health and CMV-seropositive. The rearrangement links TRBV9 to TRBJ1-2, with a possible D match to TRBD1 (6 bases). Sequenced: PBMCs. The CDR3 region is CASSVGYRDGYYGYTF. CDR3 in DNA: TGTGCCAGCAGCGTAGGGTACAGGGACGGATACTATGGCTACACCTTC.